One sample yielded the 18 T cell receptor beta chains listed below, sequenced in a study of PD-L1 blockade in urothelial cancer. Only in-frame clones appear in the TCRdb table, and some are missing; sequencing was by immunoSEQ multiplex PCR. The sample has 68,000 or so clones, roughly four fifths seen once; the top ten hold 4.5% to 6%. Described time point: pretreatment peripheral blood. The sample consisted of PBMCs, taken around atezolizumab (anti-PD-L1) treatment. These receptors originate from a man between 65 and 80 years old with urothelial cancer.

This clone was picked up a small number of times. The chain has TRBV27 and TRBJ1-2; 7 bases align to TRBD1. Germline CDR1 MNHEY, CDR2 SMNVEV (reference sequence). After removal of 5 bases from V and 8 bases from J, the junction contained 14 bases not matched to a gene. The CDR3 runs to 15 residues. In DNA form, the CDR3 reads TGTGCCAGCAGTCCGACACAGGGGAAGGTTGGAGGCTACACCTTC. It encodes CASSPTQGKVGGYTF.

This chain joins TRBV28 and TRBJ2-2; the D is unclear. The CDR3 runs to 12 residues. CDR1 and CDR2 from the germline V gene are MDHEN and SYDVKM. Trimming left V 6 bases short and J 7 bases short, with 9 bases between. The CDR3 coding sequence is TGTGCCAGCAGCCCAACGAGCGGGGAGCTGTTTTTT. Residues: CASSPTSGELFF.

CDR3 protein: CASRGDRAYEQYF. CDR3 DNA: TGTGCCAGCAGAGGGGACAGGGCCTACGAGCAGTACTTC. This chain connects TRBV2 to TRBJ2-7, with TRBD1 matching over 9 bases. The CDR3 length is 13 residues. The germline gives CDR1 SNHLY, CDR2 FYNNEI. With V trimmed by 6 bases and J by 2 bases, 2 bases remained unmatched.

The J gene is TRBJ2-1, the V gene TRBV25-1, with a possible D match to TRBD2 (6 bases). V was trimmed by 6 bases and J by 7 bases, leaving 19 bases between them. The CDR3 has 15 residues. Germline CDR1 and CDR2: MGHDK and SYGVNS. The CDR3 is CASSLYPGTANEQFF. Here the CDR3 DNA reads TGTGCCAGCAGCCTCTATCCCGGGACTGCTAATGAGCAGTTCTTC.

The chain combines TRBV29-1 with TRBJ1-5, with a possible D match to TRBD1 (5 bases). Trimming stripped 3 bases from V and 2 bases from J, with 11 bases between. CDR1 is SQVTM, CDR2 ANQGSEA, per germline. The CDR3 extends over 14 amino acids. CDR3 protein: CSVEARAGNQPQHF. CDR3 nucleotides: TGCAGCGTTGAGGCCAGGGCAGGCAATCAGCCCCAGCATTTT.

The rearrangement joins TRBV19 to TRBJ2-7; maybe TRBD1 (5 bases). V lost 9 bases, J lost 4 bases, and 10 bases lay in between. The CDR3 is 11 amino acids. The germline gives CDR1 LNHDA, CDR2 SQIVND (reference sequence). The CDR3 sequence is CASGQWYEQYF. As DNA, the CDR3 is TGTGCCAGCGGACAATGGTACGAGCAGTACTTC.

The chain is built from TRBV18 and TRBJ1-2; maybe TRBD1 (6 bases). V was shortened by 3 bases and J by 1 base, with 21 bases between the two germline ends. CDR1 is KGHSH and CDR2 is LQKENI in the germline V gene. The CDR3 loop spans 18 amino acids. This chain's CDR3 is CASSPQTPGQTINYGYTF. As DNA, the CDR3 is TGTGCCAGCTCACCGCAAACCCCGGGACAAACTATTAACTATGGCTACACCTTC.

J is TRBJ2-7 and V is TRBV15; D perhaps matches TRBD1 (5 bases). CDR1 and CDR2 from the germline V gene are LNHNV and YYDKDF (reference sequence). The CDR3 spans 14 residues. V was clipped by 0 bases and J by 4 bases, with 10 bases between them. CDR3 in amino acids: CATSREGLAYEQYF. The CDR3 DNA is TGTGCCACCAGCAGAGAGGGGCTTGCTTACGAGCAGTACTTC.

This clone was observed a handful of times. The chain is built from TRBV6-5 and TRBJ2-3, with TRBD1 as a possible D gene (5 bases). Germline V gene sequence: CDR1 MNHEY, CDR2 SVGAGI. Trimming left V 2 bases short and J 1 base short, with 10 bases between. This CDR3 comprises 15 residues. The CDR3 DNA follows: TGTGCCAGCAGTTACGCAGGGCTGGGCACAGATACGCAGTATTTT. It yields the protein CASSYAGLGTDTQYF.

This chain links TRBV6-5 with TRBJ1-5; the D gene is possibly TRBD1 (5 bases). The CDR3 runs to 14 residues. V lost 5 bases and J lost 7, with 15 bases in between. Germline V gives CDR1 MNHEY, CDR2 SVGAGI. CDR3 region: CASSPRQYSQPQHF. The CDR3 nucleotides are TGTGCCAGCAGTCCTAGACAGTATAGCCAGCCCCAGCATTTT.

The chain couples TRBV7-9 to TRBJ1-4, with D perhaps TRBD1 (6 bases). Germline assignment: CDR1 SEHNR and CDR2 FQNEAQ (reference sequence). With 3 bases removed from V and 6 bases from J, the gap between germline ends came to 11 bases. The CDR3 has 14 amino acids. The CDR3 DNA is TGTGCCAGCAGCTTGGGCAGGGGTGATGAAAAACTGTTTTTT. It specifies CASSLGRGDEKLFF.

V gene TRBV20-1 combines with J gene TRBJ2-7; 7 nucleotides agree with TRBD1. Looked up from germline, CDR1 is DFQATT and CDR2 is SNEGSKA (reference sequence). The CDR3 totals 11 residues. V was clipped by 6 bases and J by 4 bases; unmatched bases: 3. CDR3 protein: CSAQTGYEQYF. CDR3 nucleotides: TGCAGTGCACAGACAGGGTACGAGCAGTACTTC.

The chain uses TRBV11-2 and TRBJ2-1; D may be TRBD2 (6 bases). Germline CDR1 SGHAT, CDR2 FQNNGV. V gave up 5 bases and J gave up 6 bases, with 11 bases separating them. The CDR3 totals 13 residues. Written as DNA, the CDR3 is TGTGCCAGCAGCATCGGGACTCTCAATGAGCAGTTCTTC. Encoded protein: CASSIGTLNEQFF.

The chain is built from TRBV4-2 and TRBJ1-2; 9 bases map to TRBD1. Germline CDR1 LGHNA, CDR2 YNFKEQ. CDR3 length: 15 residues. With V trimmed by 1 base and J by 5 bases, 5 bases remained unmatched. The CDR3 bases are TGTGCCAGCAGCCAAGCGGGACAGGGTCAATATGGCTACACCTTC. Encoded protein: CASSQAGQGQYGYTF.

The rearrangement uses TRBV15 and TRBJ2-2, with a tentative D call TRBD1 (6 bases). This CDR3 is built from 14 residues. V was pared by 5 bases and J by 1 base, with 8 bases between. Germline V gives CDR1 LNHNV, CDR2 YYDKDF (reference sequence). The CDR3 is CATSDRLNTGELFF. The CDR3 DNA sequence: TGTGCCACCAGCGACAGGTTGAACACCGGGGAGCTGTTTTTT.

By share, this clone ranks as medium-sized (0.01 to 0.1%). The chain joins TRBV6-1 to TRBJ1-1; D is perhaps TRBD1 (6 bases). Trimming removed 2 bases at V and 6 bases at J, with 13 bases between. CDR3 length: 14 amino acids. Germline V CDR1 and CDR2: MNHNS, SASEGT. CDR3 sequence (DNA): TGTGCCAGCAGTGAAAGGGGACAATCGGCTGAAGCTTTCTTT. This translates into CASSERGQSAEAFF.

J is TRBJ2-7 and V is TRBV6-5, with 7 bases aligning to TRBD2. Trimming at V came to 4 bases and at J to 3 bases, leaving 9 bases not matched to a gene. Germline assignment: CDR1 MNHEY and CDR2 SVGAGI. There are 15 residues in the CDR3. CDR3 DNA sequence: TGTGCCAGCAGTTCCGGGGGGAACTTGGGCTACGAGCAGTACTTC. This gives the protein CASSSGGNLGYEQYF.

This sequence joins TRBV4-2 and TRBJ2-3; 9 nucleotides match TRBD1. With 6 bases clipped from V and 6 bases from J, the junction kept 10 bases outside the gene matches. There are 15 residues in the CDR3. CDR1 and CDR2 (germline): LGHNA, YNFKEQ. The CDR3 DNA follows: TGTGCCAGCAGTATGGGGGACAGGGAATCGGATACGCAGTATTTT. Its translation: CASSMGDRESDTQYF.